The 26 T cell receptor beta chains listed next were all sequenced from one sample in a study of blood T cell repertoires in COVID-19. The data were produced by immunoSEQ multiplex PCR, yet TCRdb's version contains in-frame clones alone and is incomplete. The data contain hundreds of thousands of clones, about nine tenths of them singletons. What was sequenced was peripheral blood. The receptors originated from a woman aged 55 to 70 with acute or convalescent COVID-19.

This rearrangement joins TRBV5-1 to TRBJ1-1; tentative D call: TRBD1 (5 bases). V was trimmed by 1 base and J by 3 bases, leaving 10 bases between them. This CDR3 contains 14 residues. Germline lookup yields CDR1 SGHRS and CDR2 YFSETQ. CDR3 nucleotides: TGCGCCAGCAGCTTGTTTCAGGGCGACACTGAAGCTTTCTTT. Translating gives CASSLFQGDTEAFF.

This rearrangement joins TRBV9 to TRBJ2-3; 8 bases agree with TRBD1. V shed 7 bases and J 1 base; nucleotides not matched to a gene: 5. Germline V gives CDR1 SGDLS, CDR2 YYNGEE. This CDR3 spans 14 amino acids. The DNA for the CDR3 is TGTGCCAGCGGAAAGACAGGGGGCACAGATACGCAGTATTTT. Protein sequence: CASGKTGGTDTQYF.

J is TRBJ2-7 and V is TRBV3-1 (or the pseudogene TRBV3-2), with D perhaps TRBD2 (5 bases). Trimming stripped 3 bases from V and 0 bases from J, with 9 bases between. Per the germline V gene, CDR1 is LGHDT and CDR2 is YNNKEL (reference sequence). The CDR3 has 14 amino acids. CDR3 amino acids: CASSQIRGSYEQYF. The CDR3 DNA reads TGTGCCAGCAGCCAGATTCGGGGCTCCTACGAGCAGTACTTC.

This chain uses TRBV19 with TRBJ2-3, with D perhaps TRBD1 (6 bases). The CDR3 spans 16 residues. The germline V gene has CDR1 LNHDA and CDR2 SQIVND (reference sequence). V lost 4 bases to trimming and J lost 1 base, with 15 bases between them. CDR3 bases: TGTGCCAGTAGTACTGGGACAACCAGGGGCACAGATACGCAGTATTTT. Encoded protein: CASSTGTTRGTDTQYF.

The rearrangement uses TRBV4-2 and TRBJ1-4, with D possibly TRBD1 on 5 matching bases. CDR1 and CDR2 (germline): LGHNA, YNFKEQ. The CDR3 sequence is 17 residues long. Trimming removed 0 bases at V and 5 bases at J, with 16 bases between. CDR3 sequence (DNA): TGTGCCAGCAGCCAAGATCCGATCGACAGTCTCAATGAAAAACTGTTTTTT. As protein: CASSQDPIDSLNEKLFF.

The V gene is TRBV27, the J gene TRBJ1-4, with unresolved D. CDR1 and CDR2 from the germline V gene are MNHEY and SMNVEV (reference sequence). This CDR3 is built from 12 residues. Trimming shortened V by 3 bases and J by 11 bases, and 10 bases separated the two germline ends. The CDR3 protein is CASSFQTGKLFF. The CDR3 bases are TGTGCCAGCAGTTTTCAAACGGGTAAACTGTTTTTT.

The V gene is TRBV6-6, the J gene TRBJ2-2; D possibly corresponds to TRBD1 (5 bases). Germline values: CDR1 MNHNY, CDR2 SVGAGI (reference sequence). Trimming shortened V by 2 bases and J by 8 bases, and 6 bases separated the two germline ends. There are 12 residues in the CDR3. The CDR3, as DNA: TGTGCCAGCAGTTACGGGGCAGGGGAGCTGTTTTTT. Encoded protein: CASSYGAGELFF.

V usage is TRBV3-1 (or the pseudogene TRBV3-2) and J usage is TRBJ2-1; D is perhaps TRBD2 (6 bases). The V and J ends lost 4 bases and 2 bases respectively, with 18 bases between them. This CDR3 spans 17 amino acids. The germline gives CDR1 LGHDT, CDR2 YNNKEL (reference sequence). This CDR3 reads CASSLWRGPPPYNEQFF. As DNA, the CDR3 is TGTGCCAGCAGCCTGTGGCGGGGTCCCCCCCCCTACAATGAGCAGTTCTTC.

This chain uses TRBV3-1 (or the pseudogene TRBV3-2) with TRBJ1-2; D is unclear. The CDR3 loop spans 12 amino acids. The V gene's germline CDR1 is LGHDT and CDR2 YNNKEL (reference sequence). Trimming removed 1 base at V and 6 bases at J, with 6 bases between. The chain's CDR3 is CASSQGRDGYTF. CDR3 nucleotide sequence: TGTGCCAGCAGCCAAGGACGGGATGGCTACACCTTC.

The chain employs TRBV6-2 or TRBV6-3 and TRBJ2-3; 15 bases fit TRBD2. The CDR3 totals 18 residues. With V trimmed by 6 bases and J by 1 base, 8 bases remained unmatched. Germline lookup yields CDR1 MNHEY and CDR2 SVGEGT. CDR3 DNA: TGTGCCAGCAGCTGGGGACTAGCGGGGGGATTCCGCACAGATACGCAGTATTTT. Encoded protein: CASSWGLAGGFRTDTQYF.

The V and J genes are TRBV5-5 and TRBJ2-2; 7 nucleotides align to TRBD1. With 1 base clipped from V and 5 bases from J, the junction kept 5 bases outside the gene matches. Germline CDR1 and CDR2: SGHKS and YYEKEE (reference sequence). This CDR3 has 15 amino acids. CDR3 region: CASSLTTGNTGELFF. For the CDR3, the DNA is TGTGCCAGCAGCTTGACGACAGGGAATACCGGGGAGCTGTTTTTT.

The count of this clone is one. The chain uses TRBV6-6 and TRBJ2-2; 7 bases are a match to TRBD1. V dropped 4 bases and J dropped 6; count of bases not matched to a gene: 8. The CDR3 has 15 residues. The germline gives CDR1 MNHNY, CDR2 SVGAGI (reference sequence). The CDR3 DNA reads TGTGCCAGCAGTTCGACAGGGATGGTGGCCGGGGAGCTGTTTTTT. The encoded protein is CASSSTGMVAGELFF.

This sequence joins TRBV4-1 and TRBJ1-3; D gene ambiguous. Germline V CDR1 and CDR2: MGHRA, YSYEKL. V lost 1 base and J 8 bases, leaving 15 bases between the germline ends. The CDR3 contains 15 residues. In DNA, the CDR3 is TGCGCCAGCAGCCAAGTTGGATGGTTAGCCGACACCATATATTTT. Amino acids: CASSQVGWLADTIYF.

The chain employs TRBV27 and TRBJ2-1; TRBD2 agrees at 13 bases. The V gene end was trimmed by 5 bases and the J gene end by 0 bases; junction bases not matched to a gene: 10. The CDR3 consists of 19 residues. Germline-derived CDR1 and CDR2 are MNHEY and SMNVEV (reference sequence). The CDR3 here is CASSRRTSGGKSSYNEQFF. The CDR3 nucleotides are TGTGCCAGCAGTCGGCGGACTAGCGGGGGCAAAAGCTCCTACAATGAGCAGTTCTTC.

The rearrangement links TRBV14 to TRBJ2-7, with D perhaps matching TRBD1 (5 bases). The length of the CDR3 is 17 residues. Germline CDR1 SGHDN, CDR2 FVKESK. V lost 3 bases to trimming and J lost 0 bases, with 18 bases between them. The CDR3 spells CASSHGDFTGRSYEQYF. Here the CDR3 DNA reads TGTGCCAGCAGCCATGGAGACTTCACAGGTCGCTCCTACGAGCAGTACTTC.

This clone was recorded only once. The junction does not match germline at one end; this may be a read error. The rearrangement uses TRBV6-2 or TRBV6-3 and TRBJ2-5; no clear D gene. Per germline, CDR1 MNHEY and CDR2 SVGEGT. The CDR3 has 15 amino acids. The CDR3 loop reads CASSFLEESGEPQYF. The CDR3 coding sequence is TGTGCCAGCAGTTTCCTCGAAGAGTCCGGAGAGCCCCAGTACTTC.

The rearrangement links TRBV5-8 to TRBJ1-1; possibly TRBD1 for D (5 bases). Germline V gives CDR1 SGHTS, CDR2 YDEGEE. V was shortened by 2 bases and J by 1 base, with 9 bases between the two germline ends. The CDR3 totals 14 residues. Here the CDR3 DNA reads TGTGCCAGCAGCTTTGCGGGGCCGAACACTGAAGCTTTCTTT. Its protein product is CASSFAGPNTEAFF.

The V gene is TRBV27, the J gene TRBJ2-1; D perhaps matches TRBD2 (6 bases). Looked up from germline, CDR1 is MNHEY and CDR2 is SMNVEV (reference sequence). Trimming removed 4 bases at V and 7 bases at J, with 11 bases between. CDR3 length: 13 amino acids. This chain's CDR3 is CASSYLGTNEQFF. Here the CDR3 DNA reads TGTGCCAGCAGTTACCTTGGGACTAATGAGCAGTTCTTC.

The count of this clone is one. V usage is TRBV9 and J usage is TRBJ1-6; D not certain. V lost 4 bases and J lost 8, with 13 bases in between. From germline, CDR1 is SGDLS and CDR2 YYNGEE. This CDR3 has 14 residues. The CDR3 sequence: CASSSSPGYSPLHF. The CDR3 DNA reads as TGTGCCAGCAGCTCCAGCCCCGGGTATTCACCCCTCCACTTT.

The rearrangement links TRBV6-5 to TRBJ2-4; the match to TRBD2 covers 8 bases. V dropped 0 bases and J dropped 2; count of bases not matched to a gene: 3. Germline V lookup: CDR1 MNHEY, CDR2 SVGAGI. The CDR3 runs 16 residues. In DNA, the CDR3 is TGTGCCAGCAGTTACTCACGGGAGGGGTCCAAAAACATTCAGTACTTC. This codes for CASSYSREGSKNIQYF.

The chain employs TRBV5-5 and TRBJ2-7; a possible D gene is TRBD1 (6 bases). Germline loops: CDR1 SGHKS, CDR2 YYEKEE (reference sequence). V lost 0 bases and J lost 3, with 13 bases in between. This CDR3 comprises 15 residues. The CDR3: CASSLDTGPVYEQYF. The CDR3 DNA sequence: TGTGCCAGCAGCTTGGATACAGGGCCGGTCTACGAGCAGTACTTC.

The chain has TRBV7-8 and TRBJ1-3; D is uncertain. This CDR3 is 15 amino acids long. The V gene lost 6 bases and the J gene lost 0 bases, with 12 bases spanning the gap. Germline-derived CDR1 and CDR2 are SGHVS and FQNEAQ. The CDR3 DNA reads as TGTGCCAGCAGTCAAACGCGGATCTCTGGAAACACCATATATTTT. Residues: CASSQTRISGNTIYF.

The chain has TRBV9 and TRBJ1-5; possibly TRBD1 for D (6 bases). V lost 3 bases, J lost 4 bases, and 14 bases lay in between. This CDR3 is built from 15 residues. Germline V gives CDR1 SGDLS, CDR2 YYNGEE. CDR3 sequence (DNA): TGTGCCAGCAGCGCAGGGGAGAATCCGAATCAGCCCCAGCATTTT. As protein: CASSAGENPNQPQHF.

This chain joins TRBV29-1 and TRBJ2-1; D remains ambiguous. CDR3 length: 15 amino acids. Germline CDR1 and CDR2: SQVTM and ANQGSEA. V was shortened by 3 bases and J by 0 bases, with 12 bases between the two germline ends. The CDR3 loop reads CSVEFPQDSYNEQFF. CDR3 in DNA: TGCAGCGTTGAGTTCCCGCAGGACTCCTACAATGAGCAGTTCTTC.

V is TRBV28 and J is TRBJ1-1; TRBD1 matches at 9 bases. The CDR3 spans 16 residues. The germline V gene has CDR1 MDHEN and CDR2 SYDVKM. V was pared by 5 bases and J by 1 base, with 8 bases of the junction left unmatched. In nucleotides, the CDR3 is TGTGCCAGCAGTCCTCGGGACAGGGAGCCGAACACTGAAGCTTTCTTT. It translates to CASSPRDREPNTEAFF.

The rearrangement uses TRBV30 and TRBJ1-1; D is perhaps TRBD1 (6 bases). This CDR3 contains 11 residues. Germline CDR1 and CDR2: GTSNPN and SVGIG (reference sequence). V was clipped by 8 bases and J by 8 bases, with 15 bases between them. As DNA, the CDR3 is TGTGCCAGAAACAGGGTTGGCGAAGCTTTCTTT. This codes for CARNRVGEAFF.